A single sample gave rise to the 19 T cell receptor beta chains below, sequenced in a study of vaccination effects on CD4 cells after COVID-19. This table comes from immunoSEQ multiplex PCR, and its TCRdb copy is limited to in-frame clones, with some not included. The profile covers under 35,000 clones, with approximately 72% appearing a single time and 25% to 30% taken by the ten largest. No antigen is known for these receptors. The ViraFEST assay expanded antigen-specific CD4+ T cells with viral peptide pools before sequencing. At the end of more than 8 days of culture, CD4+ T cells were isolated. PCR-confirmed SARS-CoV-2 infection occurred in the person between March and December 2020. This material consisted of CD4+ T cells from PBMCs cultured with a peptide pool, taken before COVID-19 vaccination. The receptors here all came from a human donor who had a prior SARS-CoV-2 infection.

The J gene is TRBJ1-1, the V gene TRBV28; tentative D call: TRBD1 (6 bases). CDR3 size: 14 residues. Trimming pared 3 bases from V and 4 bases from J, leaving 12 bases between. CDR1 and CDR2 from the germline V gene are MDHEN and SYDVKM. The CDR3 is CASSFEGGGTEAFF. CDR3 coding DNA: TGTGCCAGCAGTTTTGAAGGAGGGGGCACTGAAGCTTTCTTT. Filled out from reference TRBV28 and TRBJ1-1, the complete variable domain reads DVKVTQSSRYLVKRTGEKVFLECVQDMDHENMFWYRQDPGLGLRLIYFSYDVKMKEKGDIPEGYSVSREKKERFSLILESASTNQTSMYLCASSFEGGGTEAFFGQGTRLTVV.

The sample holds one count of this clone. This rearrangement joins TRBV5-4 to TRBJ2-5, with D maybe TRBD1 (6 bases). Germline V gene sequence: CDR1 SGHNT, CDR2 YYREEE (reference sequence). Trimming left V 4 bases short and J 5 bases short, with 12 bases between. CDR3 length: 13 residues. The CDR3 DNA reads TGTGCCAGCAGCCAACAGGGTCGGGAGACCCAGTACTTC. Translation: CASSQQGRETQYF.

The chain employs TRBV10-3 and TRBJ2-2; 7 positions match TRBD1. This CDR3 is built from 14 residues. Germline lookup yields CDR1 ENHRY and CDR2 SYGVKD. With 7 bases clipped from V and 3 bases from J, the junction kept 5 bases outside the gene matches. CDR3 sequence: CAITPGQHTGELFF. In DNA, the CDR3 is TGTGCCATCACCCCGGGACAGCACACCGGGGAGCTGTTTTTT.

The chain links TRBV24-1 to TRBJ2-6, with TRBD1 matching 10 bases. With V trimmed by 4 bases and J by 1 base, 9 bases remained unmatched. Germline lookup yields CDR1 KGHDR and CDR2 SFDVKD. The CDR3 spans 19 residues. The CDR3 loop is CATSDAPGTGVSGANVLTF. CDR3 nucleotide sequence: TGTGCCACCAGTGACGCCCCCGGGACAGGGGTGTCTGGGGCCAACGTCCTGACTTTC.

This chain uses TRBV28 with TRBJ2-2; D ambiguous. CDR3 length: 13 residues. Germline loops: CDR1 MDHEN, CDR2 SYDVKM. The V gene lost 10 bases and the J gene lost 5 bases, with 14 bases spanning the gap. The CDR3 DNA reads TGTGCCACCAGCCCACCGTGGACCGGGGAGCTGTTTTTT. It specifies CATSPPWTGELFF.

This sequence joins TRBV20-1 and TRBJ1-2; the match to TRBD1 covers 9 bases. After removal of 5 bases from V and 8 bases from J, the junction contained 3 bases not matched to a gene. Germline V lookup: CDR1 DFQATT, CDR2 SNEGSKA (reference sequence). The CDR3 consists of 11 residues. The CDR3 DNA is TGCAGTGCTTGGGACAGGGCGGGCTACACCTTC. Translated: CSAWDRAGYTF.

The CDR3 DNA reads as TGCGCCAGCAGCTTGTTCCGGGGATTAAGCAATGAGCAGTTCTTC. Protein product: CASSLFRGLSNEQFF. The chain couples TRBV5-1 to TRBJ2-1, with D possibly TRBD2 on 5 matching bases. V was cut by 1 base and J by 6 bases, with 14 bases left in between. The CDR3 is 15 amino acids. Germline V gene sequence: CDR1 SGHRS, CDR2 YFSETQ.

J is TRBJ2-1 and V is TRBV15; D is uncertain. The CDR3 length is 15 residues. Trimming removed 3 bases from V and 2 bases from J, with 11 bases in between. CDR1 is LNHNV, CDR2 YYDKDF, per germline (reference sequence). This CDR3 reads CATSSRGEPYNEQFF. DNA of the CDR3: TGTGCCACCAGCAGCCGCGGAGAACCCTACAATGAGCAGTTCTTC.

The chain employs TRBV7-2 and TRBJ2-7; D ambiguous. With 5 bases removed from V and 0 bases from J, the gap between germline ends came to 11 bases. In germline, CDR1 is SGHTA, CDR2 FQGNSA. This CDR3 is 14 amino acids long. The CDR3, as DNA: TGTGCCAGCAGCCCACAGATTAGCTCCTACGAGCAGTACTTC. Amino acid sequence: CASSPQISSYEQYF.

This sequence joins TRBV11-2 and TRBJ2-7; D may be TRBD1 (6 bases). CDR3 size: 17 residues. The germline V gene encodes CDR1 SGHAT and CDR2 FQNNGV. V was pared by 5 bases and J by 3 bases, with 23 bases between. This CDR3 reads CASSQPEGQLTYYEQYF. The CDR3 nucleotides read TGTGCCAGCAGCCAACCCGAAGGACAGCTGACCTACTACGAGCAGTACTTC.

J is TRBJ1-1 and V is TRBV7-9, with a possible D match to TRBD1 (6 bases). This CDR3 is 15 amino acids long. The V gene's germline CDR1 is SEHNR and CDR2 FQNEAQ (reference sequence). The V end was cut by 3 bases, the J end by 4 bases, with 15 bases between. The DNA for the CDR3 is TGTGCCAGCAGCTTGGGACTCAGGGGTCCCACTGAAGCTTTCTTT. This gives the protein CASSLGLRGPTEAFF.

The chain recombines TRBV19 with TRBJ2-7; 7 bases map to TRBD2. J gave up 5 bases and V 4 bases, and 11 bases lay outside the gene matches. This CDR3 contains 15 residues. Germline CDR1 LNHDA, CDR2 SQIVND (reference sequence). The CDR3 region is CASSTTSDPRDEQYF. In nucleotides, the CDR3 is TGTGCCAGTAGTACTACTAGCGACCCAAGGGACGAGCAGTACTTC.

The chain recombines TRBV6-5 with TRBJ2-3; 8 nucleotides align to TRBD1. CDR3 size: 15 residues. Looked up from germline, CDR1 is MNHEY and CDR2 is SVGAGI. V shed 5 bases, J shed 3 bases, and the junction held 7 bases outside the gene matches. The CDR3 spells CASSPGQGLTDTQYF. DNA for the CDR3: TGTGCCAGCAGTCCTGGACAGGGTTTGACAGATACGCAGTATTTT.

The V gene is TRBV27, the J gene TRBJ1-2; 9 nucleotides match TRBD1. This CDR3 has 12 residues. The germline gives CDR1 MNHEY, CDR2 SMNVEV (reference sequence). The V gene end was trimmed by 4 bases and the J gene end by 13 bases; junction bases not matched to a gene: 7. CDR3 sequence: CASSSTGGAVTF. In DNA form, the CDR3 reads TGTGCCAGCAGTTCGACAGGGGGTGCAGTCACCTTC.

The CDR3 region is CSGRGDREAFF. CDR3 sequence (DNA): TGCAGTGGTAGGGGGGACAGAGAAGCTTTCTTT. This rearrangement joins TRBV20-1 to TRBJ1-1; 7 bases are a match to TRBD1. The CDR3 has 11 residues. V shed 7 bases, J shed 8 bases, and the junction held 7 bases outside the gene matches. Germline V gene data show CDR1 as DFQATT and CDR2 as SNEGSKA (reference sequence).

The V gene is TRBV7-8, the J gene TRBJ1-1, with 7 bases aligning to TRBD1. CDR3 length equals 14 residues. Germline-derived CDR1 and CDR2 are SGHVS and FQNEAQ. Trimming cost V 4 bases and J 1 base; bases outside gene matches: 3. DNA for the CDR3: TGTGCCAGCAGCTCGGGGACAGCGAACACTGAAGCTTTCTTT. This sequence encodes CASSSGTANTEAFF.

This sequence joins TRBV7-2 and TRBJ2-1; D gene unclear. With 5 bases removed from V and 1 base from J, the gap between germline ends came to 12 bases. The germline V gene encodes CDR1 SGHTA and CDR2 FQGNSA. The CDR3 sequence is 15 residues long. The CDR3 is CASSTPPGSYNEQFF. CDR3 in DNA: TGTGCCAGCAGCACTCCTCCCGGGTCCTACAATGAGCAGTTCTTC.

This clone was recorded a few times. The V gene is TRBV5-4, the J gene TRBJ1-2; D gene ambiguous. Trimming cost V 2 bases and J 1 base, with 12 bases left between them. The CDR3 runs to 15 residues. The germline V gene has CDR1 SGHNT and CDR2 YYREEE (reference sequence). Here the CDR3 DNA reads TGTGCCAGCAGCTTTTTCCAGCTCCTTAACTATGGCTACACCTTC. Translation: CASSFFQLLNYGYTF.

The genes are TRBV6-5 and TRBJ1-1, with TRBD1 as a possible D gene (6 bases). V gave up 2 bases and J gave up 5 bases, with 12 bases separating them. CDR1 and CDR2 from the germline V gene are MNHEY and SVGAGI. The CDR3 is 14 amino acids. The DNA for the CDR3 is TGTGCCAGCAGTTACCAGGGGTGGCGGACTGAAGCTTTCTTT. Translating gives CASSYQGWRTEAFF.